This record covers a single T cell receptor beta chain. No antigen is known for it. This sample was taken from a study of cytomegalovirus exposure and HLA in healthy donors. Whole-study findings and limits: Most observed TCR sequences were rare, whereas some public TCRs were detected in many donors. Some V segments, TRBV6-2 and TRBV6-3 among them, were indistinguishable and were therefore excluded. The study labeled 150 or so TCR beta chains cytomegalovirus-associated.

In the PCR, 60 Vbeta and 13 Jbeta primers were used. The assay was immunoSEQ multiplex PCR, and TCRdb's table has in-frame clones only and misses some. The sample gives almost 70,000 clones, approximately 70% of which show up once; around 15% is in the top ten. Germline assignment: CDR1 SNHLY and CDR2 FYNNEI. CDR3 size: 15 residues. Deletions cut 8 bases from V and 5 bases from J, with 21 bases between. The chain recombines TRBV2 with TRBJ1-2, with D perhaps matching TRBD1 (6 bases). The clonotype originates from a male donor in good health and CMV-seropositive. Sequenced input: PBMCs. The CDR3 DNA sequence: TGTGCCAGCCACAGGGACCTACGGGATGGATATGGCTACACCTTC. It yields the protein CASHRDLRDGYGYTF.